This record concerns one TCR beta chain sequence. The target antigen is unknown. These data come from a study of beta chain features in type 1 diabetes. Overall study findings and caveats: Researchers report that Type 1 diabetes patients had moderately but significantly shorter TCRB CDR3s across all four CD4+ subsets.

Isolated RNA was reverse transcribed in full, so expressed TCRB transcripts were sequenced. Sequencing was performed with immunoSEQ multiplex PCR; in TCRdb, only in-frame clones are kept and a portion is missing. This table has around 690,000 clones, around 11% appearing once. The receptor's source is a man in his thirties or forties with type 1 diabetes. The specimen was naive CD4+ T cells from blood.

The CDR3 region has the DNA TGTGCCAGCCACATTCTGGGTGGGGGAGATCAGCCCCAGCATTTT. Residues: CASHILGGGDQPQHF. The gene calls are TRBV5-6 and TRBJ1-5; TRBD1 might be the D (5 bases). V was pared by 7 bases and J by 5 bases, with 19 bases between. From germline, CDR1 is SGHDT and CDR2 YYEEEE. This CDR3 spans 15 amino acids.